This TCR beta chain was identified in a study of T cell repertoires in cytomegalovirus infection. The CDR3 has 13 amino acids. Germline V gives CDR1 SGHVS, CDR2 FNYEAQ. V lost 1 base, J lost 2 bases, and 5 bases lay in between. Broader study findings: Dominating the ex vivo response were HLA-C-restricted CMV-specific TCR beta clonotypes. Cumulative public TCR beta family frequency identified CMV carriers with the relevant HLA.

TCRdb recomputed calls from the reads with MiXCR, one row per CDR3 protein. The data contain about 130,000 distinct CDR3 sequences, about 24% of them singletons. In regard to this clonotype: Its matching antigen is unknown.

The receptor's source is a human donor in good health (CMV status not recorded). Some clones in this sample may be carry-over from other donors' samples. The sequencing sample was made of PBMCs, sequenced either directly or after in vitro stimulation (not recorded which). This chain joins TRBV7-6 and TRBJ2-5; D is ambiguous. The CDR3 nucleotides read TGTGCCAGCAGCTTAGTGCCGCAAGAGACCCAGTACTTC. The encoded protein is CASSLVPQETQYF. The full variable domain, completed using reference TRBV7-6 and TRBJ2-5, is GAGVSQSPRYKVTKRGQDVALRCDPISGHVSLYWYRQALGQGPEFLTYFNYEAQQDKSGLPNDRFSAERPEGSISTLTIQRTEQRDSAMYRCASSLVPQETQYFGPGTRLLVL.